The clone carrying this T cell receptor (beta chain) was observed a handful of times. At the end of the reaction, proliferating CFSE-low CD3+CD4+ and CD3+CD8+ responders were sorted. Produced via immunoSEQ multiplex PCR; TCRdb's table is partial and in-frame only. The repertoire holds roughly 15,000 clones, with 35% to 40% as singletons. These data belong to a study of graft-versus-host responses after intestinal transplantation. General observations from the study: Researchers found GvH clones in recipient marrow, and some showed up first in ileum or blood. Individuals carrying graft-donor T cell macrochimerism showed high graft-versus-host to host-versus-graft clonal ratios in allografts.

Germline CDR1 is SGHAT and CDR2 is FQDESV (reference sequence). The CDR3 is 12 amino acids. V was pared by 4 bases and J by 8 bases, with 3 bases of the junction left unmatched. Sequenced here: alloreactive CD4+ T cells from a mixed lymphocyte reaction culture, sampled before intestinal transplant. Subset specified: CFSE-low proliferating T cells sorted from roughly 6-day pre-transplant mixed lymphocyte reaction (GvH or HvG direction). The clonotype was recovered from a human patient who received an intestinal transplant. This rearrangement joins TRBV11-1 to TRBJ1-1, with 8 bases identical to TRBD1. In DNA, the CDR3 is TGTGCCAGCAGCTCGGACAGGGAGGAAGCTTTCTTT. Its translation: CASSSDREEAFF. The complete variable domain, with remaining parts taken from reference TRBV11-1 and TRBJ1-1, reads EAEVAQSPRYKITEKSQAVAFWCDPISGHATLYWYRQILGQGPELLVQFQDESVVDDSQLPKDRFSAERLKGVDSTLKIQPAELGDSAMYLCASSSDREEAFFGQGTRLTVV.